Detailed here is one T cell receptor (beta chain). This specimen belongs to a study of blood T cell repertoires in COVID-19. Study context: The United States, Italy and Spain supplied acute and convalescent COVID-19 samples. From T cells, B-cell-depleted T cells, or PBMCs came the material, which was cDNA or gDNA.

Original methodology: Reference gene primer amplification yielded estimated nucleated cell counts. Method: immunoSEQ multiplex PCR; TCRdb's copy keeps in-frame clones and lacks some. D and trimming come from the DNA, and the V and J calls and clone size come from that table. Found here are 150,000 to 200,000 clones, roughly nine tenths of them singletons; the top ten hold 7% to 8%. Germline CDR1 reads SGDLS; CDR2 reads YYNGEE. Trimming stripped 4 bases from V and 6 bases from J, with 20 bases between. This CDR3 is 15 amino acids long. Sequencing was done on a sample of peripheral blood. The TCR originated in an elderly woman in a cohort sampled during active or convalescent COVID-19. The rearrangement links TRBV9 to TRBJ2-7; no firm D call. CDR3 sequence (DNA): TGTGCCAGCAGCCTCCCGTCCGGCGGAGAGGTCGAGCAGTACGTC. Residues: CASSLPSGGEVEQYV.